This T cell receptor beta chain was retrieved from a study of beta chain features in type 1 diabetes. On this clone: Its cognate antigen is unknown.

Expressed TCRB transcripts got sequenced, as all isolated RNA was reverse transcribed. Sequenced by immunoSEQ multiplex PCR; TCRdb stores in-frame clones only, minus some. The sample lists hundreds of thousands of clones, 10% to 15% seen once, with approximately 0.021% in the top ten. Study outcomes and limitations: Shortening of TCRB CDR3s, moderate but significant, appeared in all four CD4+ subsets of Type 1 diabetes patients.

The CDR3 runs to 15 residues. The V and J ends lost 6 bases and 7 bases, in that order; junction bases with no gene match: 8. CDR1 and CDR2 (germline): MGHDK, SYGVNS. The sample consisted of naive CD4+ T cells from blood. The chain joins TRBV25-1 to TRBJ2-1, with TRBD2 identical over 11 bases. This TCR derives from a man aged 18-30 years with type 1 diabetes. DNA of the CDR3: TGTGCCAGCAGAGTGGGACTAGCGGCTAGGAATGAGCAGTTCTTC. It specifies CASRVGLAARNEQFF.